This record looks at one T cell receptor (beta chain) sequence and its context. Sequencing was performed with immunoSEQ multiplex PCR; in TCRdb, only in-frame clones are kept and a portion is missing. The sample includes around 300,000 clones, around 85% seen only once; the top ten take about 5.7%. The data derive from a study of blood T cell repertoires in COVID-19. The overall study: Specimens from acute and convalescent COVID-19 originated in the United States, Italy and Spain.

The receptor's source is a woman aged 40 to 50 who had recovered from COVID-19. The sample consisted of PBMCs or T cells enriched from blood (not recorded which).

The DNA of the CDR3 is TGTGCCAGCAGCTTGGGGCCCGGGAGCAATGAGCAGTTCTTC. It encodes CASSLGPGSNEQFF. The V and J genes are TRBV7-9 and TRBJ2-1; D perhaps matches TRBD2 (6 bases). Germline V gene data show CDR1 as SEHNR and CDR2 as FQNEAQ (reference sequence). V dropped 3 bases and J dropped 6 bases, with 12 bases sitting between them. The CDR3 runs to 14 residues.